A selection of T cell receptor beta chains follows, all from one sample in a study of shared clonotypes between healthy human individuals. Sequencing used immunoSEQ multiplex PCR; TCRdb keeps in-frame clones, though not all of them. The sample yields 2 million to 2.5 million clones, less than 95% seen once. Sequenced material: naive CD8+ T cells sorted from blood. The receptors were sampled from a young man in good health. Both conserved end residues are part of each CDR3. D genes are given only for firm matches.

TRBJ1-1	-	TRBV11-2	CASSFDSEAFF	TGTGCCAGCAGCTTCGACAGTGAAGCTTTCTTT
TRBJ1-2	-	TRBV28	CASSLGESGYYGYTF	TGTGCCAGCAGTTTGGGGGAATCAGGGTACTATGGCTACACCTTC
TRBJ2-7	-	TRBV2	CASSEELGEAYEQYF	TGTGCCAGCAGTGAAGAACTAGGGGAGGCCTACGAGCAGTACTTC
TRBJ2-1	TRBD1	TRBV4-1	CASSQDGGTGVHEQFF	TGCGCCAGCAGCCAAGATGGGGGGACAGGGGTACATGAGCAGTTCTTC
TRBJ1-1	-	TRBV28	CASSTGDSEAFF	TGTGCCAGCAGCACGGGAGACTCTGAAGCTTTCTTT
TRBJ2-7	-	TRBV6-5	CASSPNGGHYEQYF	TGTGCCAGCAGCCCCAACGGGGGACACTACGAGCAGTACTTC
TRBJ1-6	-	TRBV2	CASSEAQGINSPLHF	TGTGCCAGCAGTGAGGCCCAGGGGATTAATTCACCCCTCCACTTT
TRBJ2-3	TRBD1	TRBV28	CASSTDRGHMDTQYF	TGTGCCAGCAGCACGGACAGGGGGCATATGGATACGCAGTATTTT
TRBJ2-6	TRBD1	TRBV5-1	CASSFRTGERSGANVLTF	TGCGCCAGCAGCTTCCGGACAGGGGAGCGATCTGGGGCCAACGTCCTGACTTTC
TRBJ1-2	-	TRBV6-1	CASSEAKWQTFYGYTF	TGTGCCAGCAGTGAAGCGAAGTGGCAGACCTTCTATGGCTACACCTTC
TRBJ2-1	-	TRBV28	CASSWLTGTLNEQFF	TGTGCCAGCAGTTGGTTAACGGGTACTTTGAATGAGCAGTTCTTC
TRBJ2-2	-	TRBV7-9	CASSLVGGNTGELFF	TGTGCCAGCAGCCTGGTGGGAGGGAACACCGGGGAGCTGTTTTTT
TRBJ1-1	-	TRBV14	CASSQGITMNTEAFF	TGTGCCAGCAGCCAAGGAATCACTATGAACACTGAAGCTTTCTTT
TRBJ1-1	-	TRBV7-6	CASSPAETNTEAFF	TGTGCCAGCAGCCCGGCAGAGACGAACACTGAAGCTTTCTTT
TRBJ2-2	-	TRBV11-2	CASSLVGAGELFF	TGTGCCAGCAGCTTAGTGGGGGCCGGGGAGCTGTTTTTT
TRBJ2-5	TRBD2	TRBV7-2	CASSPWGLAEETQYF	TGTGCCAGCAGCCCATGGGGACTAGCGGAAGAGACCCAGTACTTC